This TCR beta chain is from a study of blood T cell repertoires in COVID-19. Method: immunoSEQ multiplex PCR; TCRdb's copy keeps in-frame clones and lacks some. This table holds tens of thousands of clones, around 81% found once. The germline CDR1 and CDR2 sequences are ENHRY and SYGVKD. CDR3 length equals 15 residues. V trimming: 3 bases; J trimming: 7 bases; junction bases outside the gene matches: 8. Sequencing input: peripheral blood. The TCR was taken from a human donor in a cohort sampled during active COVID-19. The chain combines TRBV10-3 with TRBJ1-2, with TRBD1 identical over 10 bases. The CDR3 sequence is CAISDSGTGVGGYTF. In DNA, the CDR3 is TGTGCCATCAGTGACTCGGGGACAGGGGTAGGTGGCTACACCTTC.